Sequencing of this TCR beta chain was carried out in a study of vaccination and CD4 T cells after COVID-19. For the study at large: The post-vaccine samples came a median about 77 days after dose two (range 14 to 241). Study observations and caveats: Convalescent patients showed a median around 90% of reactive clones that were seen only post-vaccination.

Treatment in this sample: approximately 11-day PBMC culture with coronavirus spike peptide pools or control peptides (ViraFEST assay). Sequence data for DNA of cultured CD4+ T cells were generated by the Oncomine TCR Beta short-read assay. MiXCR, run by TCRdb on the PCR reads, gives a single entry per CDR3 protein. The profile shows over 20,000 distinct CDR3 sequences, around two fifths of them singletons. The germline V gene encodes CDR1 WNHNN and CDR2 SYGVQD (reference sequence). The CDR3 covers 17 residues. The V end was cut by 1 base, the J end by 6 bases, with 21 bases between. Concerning this clonotype: The antigen remains undetermined.

The sequenced sample consisted of CD4+ T cells from blood, cultured in vitro. The receptor's source is a human donor who had recovered from COVID-19. This chain connects TRBV10-1 to TRBJ2-5; D may be TRBD1 (5 bases). The CDR3 DNA is TGCGCCAGCAGTGAGTTTGCGACCCGAAAGGGGTGCAAGACCCAGTACTTC. As protein: CASSEFATRKGCKTQYF.